Given below is one TCR beta chain in context. Per the original data handling: Amplification with reference gene primers provided the estimates of nucleated cell counts. Measured with immunoSEQ multiplex PCR; TCRdb has only the in-frame clones, and not every one. The V and J calls and clone size come from that table; D and trimming were worked out from the DNA. Found here are 200,000 to 300,000 clones, just under 85% of them singletons; the top ten hold 5.5% to 7.5%. The data were obtained in a study of blood T cell repertoires in COVID-19. About the research overall: The United States, Italy and Spain were the sources of the acute and convalescent COVID-19 samples. Sources were T cells, B-cell-depleted T cells, or PBMCs; the material itself was cDNA or gDNA.

The V gene lost 6 bases and the J gene lost 5 bases, with 11 bases spanning the gap. This CDR3 is built from 14 residues. CDR1 and CDR2 from the germline V gene are PRHDT and FYEKMQ (reference sequence). The origin of this receptor is a woman aged 55-70 years with active or convalescent COVID-19. V usage is TRBV13 and J usage is TRBJ1-6, with D possibly TRBD1 on 5 matching bases. Sequenced: peripheral blood. CDR3 amino acids: CASSIRGDNSPLHF. Here the CDR3 DNA reads TGTGCCAGCAGTATCCGGGGGGATAATTCACCCCTCCACTTT.